These T cell receptor beta chains were read from a single sample in a study of blood T cell repertoires in COVID-19. TCRdb's table, derived via immunoSEQ multiplex PCR, lists solely in-frame clones and lacks some. The sample records under 200,000 clones, about 85% being singletons. Sequenced sample: peripheral blood. Every receptor here comes from a middle-aged man with acute or convalescent COVID-19. CDR3s include the opening cysteine and the closing phenylalanine or tryptophan. D genes are given only for firm matches. Size tells how often a clone was seen (once, few, many) or the class of an expanded clone, and some rows leave it out.

TRBJ1-2 | once | TRBV2 | 15 | TRBD1 | TGTGCCAGCAGTGAGGCCGGGACAGGGGGCTGGGGCTACACCTTC | CASSEAGTGGWGYTF
TRBJ1-2 | - | TRBV28 | 10 | - | TGTGCCAGCAGAGGTGGAGACTACACCTTC | CASRGGDYTF
TRBJ1-6 | - | TRBV4-2 | 18 | - | TGTGCCAGCAGCCAAGGGGTGGGAGGAGACAATAAATATTCACCCCTCCACTTT | CASSQGVGGDNKYSPLHF
TRBJ1-2 | few | TRBV9 | 12 | - | TGTGCCAGCAGCGCGACAGACTATGGCTACACCTTC | CASSATDYGYTF
TRBJ2-7 | - | TRBV7-7 | 16 | - | TGTGCTAGCCTAGGGATGGGATGGGGCCCGATTGGCGAGCAGTACTTC | CASLGMGWGPIGEQYF
TRBJ2-6 | - | TRBV9 | 14 | - | TGTGCCAGCAGCACCAGATCTGGGGCCAACGTCCTGACTTTC | CASSTRSGANVLTF
TRBJ1-1 | - | TRBV5-1 | 15 | - | TGCGCCAGCAGCTTAGAACCGGGGTTGAACACTGAAGCTTTCTTT | CASSLEPGLNTEAFF
TRBJ1-4 | few | TRBV5-6 | 12 | TRBD1 | TGTGCCAGCAGCTTAAGGACAGGTGCTCTGTTTTTT | CASSLRTGALFF
TRBJ1-4 | - | TRBV5-4 | 13 | TRBD1 | TGTGCCAGCAGCTTAGGACAGGATTCAAAACTGTTTTTT | CASSLGQDSKLFF
TRBJ1-1 | - | TRBV6-5 | 14 | TRBD1 | TGTGCCACGGGGACAGGGGAAGTTCACACTGAAGCTTTCTTT | CATGTGEVHTEAFF
TRBJ1-5 | - | TRBV30 | 14 | - | TGTGCCTGGAGTTCTGGGGGCAGCAATCAGCCCCAGCATTTT | CAWSSGGSNQPQHF
TRBJ2-3 | - | TRBV5-5 | 19 | - | TGTGCCAGCAGCTCCGAACAGAAGGCACTAGCAGGGACGGAGGATACGCAGTATTTT | CASSSEQKALAGTEDTQYF
TRBJ1-4 | - | TRBV4-1 | 18 | TRBD1 | TGCGCCAGCAGCACTACCCAAGGACAGGGGGCAACTAATGAAAAACTGTTTTTT | CASSTTQGQGATNEKLFF
TRBJ1-5 | once | TRBV28 | 16 | TRBD1 | TGTGCCAGCAGTTCCCCAGGGGGCGCTGGCAATCAGCCCCAGCATTTT | CASSSPGGAGNQPQHF
TRBJ1-4 | - | TRBV28 | 15 | TRBD1 | TGTGCCAGCAGTTGGTTAGGGACAGGGAATGAAAAACTGTTTTTT | CASSWLGTGNEKLFF
TRBJ1-1 | - | TRBV11-1 | 15 | TRBD1 | TGTGCCAGCAGCCTACCGAGACAGGGGAGGACTGAAGCTTTCTTT | CASSLPRQGRTEAFF